A single sample is the source of the 32 T cell receptor beta chains below, sequenced in a study of blood T cell repertoires in COVID-19. Profiling relied on immunoSEQ multiplex PCR, and the TCRdb table lists in-frame clones only, not all of them. The table shows 140,000 to 150,000 clones, with around 81% occurring only once. The source material was peripheral blood. The receptors shown here come from a human donor with acute or convalescent COVID-19. The donor label of this sample is uncertain.

The sample holds many counts of this clone. V and J are TRBV13 and TRBJ1-1; no clear D. The CDR3 covers 15 residues. From germline, CDR1 is PRHDT and CDR2 FYEKMQ (reference sequence). The V end was cut by 5 bases, the J end by 0 bases, with 13 bases between. The CDR3 spells CASSPSRHLNTEAFF. CDR3 nucleotide sequence: TGTGCCAGCAGCCCCTCGAGACATTTGAACACTGAAGCTTTCTTT.

The chain joins TRBV6-2 or TRBV6-3 to TRBJ2-4; 9 bases are shared with TRBD1. Trimming cost V 5 bases and J 7 bases; bases outside gene matches: 9. Germline V gene sequence: CDR1 MNHEY, CDR2 SVGEGT. The CDR3 totals 15 residues. The CDR3 region is CASSPLGQGNNIQYF. The CDR3 DNA reads TGTGCCAGCAGTCCCCTAGGACAGGGGAACAACATTCAGTACTTC.

The rearrangement joins TRBV7-9 to TRBJ2-5; D gene unclear. Trimming removed 4 bases from V and 5 bases from J, with 8 bases in between. The CDR3 is 12 amino acids. Germline V lookup: CDR1 SEHNR, CDR2 FQNEAQ (reference sequence). CDR3 in DNA: TGTGCCAGCAGCTCTTATAGTGAGACCCAGTACTTC. Its protein product is CASSSYSETQYF.

This clone was observed a single time. In DNA, the CDR3 is TGTGCCAGTAGAACCTGGGACAGGCCCACTGAAGCTTTCTTT. This translates into CASRTWDRPTEAFF. The chain links TRBV19 to TRBJ1-1; 8 bases line up with TRBD1. The germline V gene encodes CDR1 LNHDA and CDR2 SQIVND (reference sequence). J was trimmed by 4 bases and V by 6 bases; bases with no gene match: 7. The CDR3 has 14 residues.

Here the CDR3 reads CASSLWGHYEQYV. The CDR3 coding sequence is TGTGCCAGCAGCCTTTGGGGGCACTACGAGCAGTACGTC. The chain is built from TRBV7-2 and TRBJ2-7, with D perhaps matching TRBD1 (6 bases). Trimming stripped 5 bases from V and 3 bases from J, with 11 bases between. Germline V gene data show CDR1 as SGHTA and CDR2 as FQGNSA. The CDR3 sequence is 13 residues long.

This clone was recorded only once. The chain couples TRBV11-2 to TRBJ1-2, with D possibly TRBD1 on 5 matching bases. The CDR3 length is 15 residues. V was pared by 7 bases and J by 0 bases, with 15 bases between. The germline gives CDR1 SGHAT, CDR2 FQNNGV. The CDR3 loop is CASTQGRRANYGYTF. The CDR3 nucleotides are TGTGCCAGCACTCAGGGTCGGCGAGCTAACTATGGCTACACCTTC.

V usage is TRBV6-4 and J usage is TRBJ1-1; D might be TRBD1 (5 bases). With 6 bases removed from V and 5 bases from J, the gap between germline ends came to 16 bases. This CDR3 region has 14 residues. Germline-derived CDR1 and CDR2 are MRHNA and SNTAGT. Written as DNA, the CDR3 is TGTGCCAGCAGCGTAACCCCGGGGGGAACTGAAGCTTTCTTT. Amino acids: CASSVTPGGTEAFF.

The chain has TRBV2 and TRBJ2-7, with 8 bases aligning to TRBD1. Germline V CDR1 and CDR2: SNHLY, FYNNEI. The CDR3 is made up of 12 amino acids. J lost 12 bases, V lost 6 bases, and 10 bases had no gene match. The CDR3 sequence: CASSTRDRPSYF. The CDR3 nucleotides are TGTGCCAGCAGCACACGGGACAGGCCATCGTACTTC.

Details on this clone: In the same sample, other DNA sequences code for this CDR3. The chain carries TRBV30 and TRBJ2-7, with a possible D match to TRBD2 (5 bases). The CDR3 totals 11 residues. The V gene lost 3 bases and the J gene lost 3 bases, with 6 bases spanning the gap. Germline V gives CDR1 GTSNPN, CDR2 SVGIG (reference sequence). As DNA, the CDR3 is TGTGCCTGGAGCGCGGGCTACGAGCAGTACTTC. It specifies CAWSAGYEQYF.

This clone was counted only a few times. This rearrangement joins TRBV10-1 to TRBJ1-1; maybe TRBD1 (5 bases). Germline CDR1 WNHNN, CDR2 SYGVQD (reference sequence). CDR3 length: 13 amino acids. V lost 4 bases and J lost 0, with 6 bases in between. The CDR3 sequence: CASSGGLNTEAFF. In DNA form, the CDR3 reads TGCGCCAGCAGTGGGGGCCTGAACACTGAAGCTTTCTTT.

The genes are TRBV4-1 and TRBJ1-2; D not resolved. CDR3 length: 18 amino acids. Germline V gene lookup returns CDR1 MGHRA and CDR2 YSYEKL. V shed 0 bases and J shed 7 bases, with 24 bases lying between them. CDR3 protein: CASSQERLEGKAGSGYTF. CDR3 DNA sequence: TGCGCCAGCAGCCAAGAAAGGTTGGAGGGTAAGGCCGGGTCTGGCTACACCTTC.

Only one count was recorded for this clone. The chain is built from TRBV6-5 and TRBJ1-1, with no clear D. The CDR3 runs 12 residues. Per the germline V gene, CDR1 is MNHEY and CDR2 is SVGAGI. The V and J ends lost 3 bases and 3 bases respectively, with 5 bases between them. CDR3 region: CASSYIYTEAFF. DNA of the CDR3: TGTGCCAGCAGTTATATCTACACTGAAGCTTTCTTT.

The V call is TRBV4-1, the J call TRBJ1-2; no reliable D call. V lost 4 bases to trimming and J lost 4 bases, with 13 bases between them. This CDR3 has 14 residues. The germline CDR1 and CDR2 sequences are MGHRA and YSYEKL. The CDR3: CASSPPSGSYGYTF. CDR3 bases: TGCGCCAGCAGCCCCCCATCGGGGAGCTATGGCTACACCTTC.

The rearrangement uses TRBV7-9 and TRBJ2-2; maybe TRBD1 (5 bases). The length of the CDR3 is 14 residues. The germline V gene has CDR1 SEHNR and CDR2 FQNEAQ (reference sequence). Deletions cut 2 bases from V and 5 bases from J, with 9 bases between. The CDR3 loop is CASSLQGNTGELFF. The CDR3 DNA is TGTGCCAGCAGCTTACAGGGTAATACCGGGGAGCTGTTTTTT.

This clone was picked up a small number of times. The genes are TRBV9 and TRBJ2-1; 8 bases align to TRBD2. Germline trimming cut 0 bases from V and 7 bases from J; bases unmatched to any gene: 6. CDR3 length: 15 residues. The germline CDR1 and CDR2 sequences are SGDLS and YYNGEE. The CDR3 sequence: CASSVAPGGPNEQFF. For the CDR3, the DNA is TGTGCCAGCAGCGTAGCCCCGGGGGGGCCAAATGAGCAGTTCTTC.

The rearrangement joins TRBV18 to TRBJ1-2; 11 positions agree with TRBD1. V shed 4 bases, J shed 10 bases, and the junction held 8 bases outside the gene matches. Germline lookup yields CDR1 KGHSH and CDR2 LQKENI. CDR3 length equals 14 residues. Here the CDR3 reads CASSRRGQGEVYTF. The CDR3 DNA sequence: TGTGCCAGCTCACGACGGGGACAGGGGGAAGTCTACACCTTC.

The chain has TRBV6-5 and TRBJ1-2; TRBD1 matches 12 bases. The V gene end was trimmed by 5 bases and the J gene end by 7 bases; junction bases not matched to a gene: 8. Germline V gene lookup returns CDR1 MNHEY and CDR2 SVGAGI. The CDR3 has 15 residues. The CDR3 nucleotides are TGTGCCAGCAGTACTTCCGGGACAGGGGGCCGTGGCTACACCTTC. It encodes CASSTSGTGGRGYTF.

The V call is TRBV18, the J call TRBJ1-2, with TRBD1 matching 8 bases. Trimming removed 6 bases from V and 8 bases from J; junction bases left unmatched: 5. The CDR3 runs 12 residues. Germline assignment: CDR1 KGHSH and CDR2 LQKENI. The CDR3: CASSPTGDGYTF. CDR3 sequence (DNA): TGTGCCAGCTCGCCGACAGGGGACGGCTACACCTTC. Combining the CDR3 with reference TRBV18 and TRBJ1-2 gives the whole variable domain NAGVMQNPRHLVRRRGQEARLRCSPMKGHSHVYWYRQLPEEGLKFMVYLQKENIIDESGMPKERFSAEFPKEGPSILRIQQVVRGDSAAYFCASSPTGDGYTFGSGTRLTVV.

The chain has TRBV7-9 and TRBJ1-1; no clear D. CDR1 and CDR2 (germline): SEHNR, FQNEAQ (reference sequence). There are 12 residues in the CDR3. The ends were cut back, 5 bases at V and 11 bases at J, with 15 bases in the middle. The DNA of the CDR3 is TGTGCCAGCAGCCCCGGGTGGTCTCGGGCTTTCTTT. This gives the protein CASSPGWSRAFF.

The V and J genes are TRBV19 and TRBJ1-2; D not resolved. The germline V gene has CDR1 LNHDA and CDR2 SQIVND (reference sequence). Deletions cut 3 bases from V and 6 bases from J, with 14 bases between. CDR3 size: 14 residues. The CDR3 nucleotides are TGTGCCAGTAGTATTGAAAGCTTCTCTCATGGCTACACCTTC. Its protein is CASSIESFSHGYTF.

This clone has just a few counts. The chain is built from TRBV30 and TRBJ1-6; D is unclear. Trimming shortened V by 3 bases and J by 5 bases, and 11 bases separated the two germline ends. Germline V CDR1 and CDR2: GTSNPN, SVGIG (reference sequence). This CDR3 has 14 residues. The CDR3 nucleotides read TGTGCCTGGAGAAGTGGACTTAATAATTCACCCCTCCACTTT. Translating gives CAWRSGLNNSPLHF.

The chain has TRBV9 and TRBJ2-3, with a possible D match to TRBD1 (5 bases). The CDR3 contains 15 residues. CDR1 and CDR2 (germline): SGDLS, YYNGEE. V dropped 0 bases and J dropped 2 bases, with 10 bases sitting between them. CDR3 residues: CASSVATGPTDTQYF. CDR3 DNA: TGTGCCAGCAGCGTAGCTACAGGACCCACAGATACGCAGTATTTT.

V is TRBV19 and J is TRBJ2-4; 7 nucleotides align to TRBD1. CDR3 size: 16 residues. Germline CDR1 reads LNHDA; CDR2 reads SQIVND (reference sequence). The V gene end was trimmed by 7 bases and the J gene end by 0 bases; junction bases not matched to a gene: 9. The CDR3 region has the DNA TGTGCCAGTACCCCGGGACAGCCCTTAGCCAAAAACATTCAGTACTTC. Its protein is CASTPGQPLAKNIQYF.

This chain uses TRBV2 with TRBJ1-6; 7 nucleotides align to TRBD1. Germline assignment: CDR1 SNHLY and CDR2 FYNNEI. The V and J ends lost 6 bases and 6 bases, in that order; junction bases with no gene match: 8. The CDR3 runs 15 residues. CDR3: CASRSTGVGNSPLHF. CDR3 DNA: TGTGCCAGCAGATCCACAGGGGTTGGTAATTCACCCCTCCACTTT. Full variable domain (rest looked up from reference TRBV2 and TRBJ1-6): EPEVTQTPSHQVTQMGQEVILRCVPISNHLYFYWYRQILGQKVEFLVSFYNNEISEKSEIFDDQFSVERPDGSNFTLKIRSTKLEDSAMYFCASRSTGVGNSPLHFGNGTRLTVT.

A remark on this clone: Additional DNA sequences in this sample encode the identical CDR3. CDR3 sequence reads: CASSWGQGGTEAFF. The CDR3 DNA follows: TGTGCCAGCAGCTGGGGACAGGGAGGCACTGAAGCTTTCTTT. The genes are TRBV5-4 and TRBJ1-1; the match to TRBD1 covers 9 bases. In germline, CDR1 is SGHNT, CDR2 YYREEE (reference sequence). The CDR3 sequence is 14 residues long. V trimming: 3 bases; J trimming: 4 bases; junction bases outside the gene matches: 4.

The V call is TRBV6-5, the J call TRBJ2-7, with D possibly TRBD1 on 6 matching bases. Trimming removed 4 bases at V and 4 bases at J, with 11 bases between. This CDR3 has 13 amino acids. CDR1 is MNHEY, CDR2 SVGAGI, per germline. CDR3 sequence: CASSFGQPYEQYF. The CDR3 coding sequence is TGTGCCAGCAGTTTTGGACAGCCTTACGAGCAGTACTTC.

The chain is built from TRBV7-8 and TRBJ1-1; TRBD1 might be the D (5 bases). The CDR3 spans 14 residues. V dropped 5 bases and J dropped 3 bases, with 13 bases sitting between them. Germline-derived CDR1 and CDR2 are SGHVS and FQNEAQ. CDR3 nucleotide sequence: TGTGCCAGCAGCCAACAGGAACAGGACACTGAAGCTTTCTTT. Protein product: CASSQQEQDTEAFF. The variable domain in full, completed from reference TRBV7-8 and TRBJ1-1, reads GAGVSQSPRYKVAKRGQDVALRCDPISGHVSLFWYQQALGQGPEFLTYFQNEAQLDKSGLPSDRFFAERPEGSVSTLKIQRTQQEDSAVYLCASSQQEQDTEAFFGQGTRLTVV.

This chain uses TRBV9 with TRBJ1-2; 9 nucleotides agree with TRBD1. Germline-derived CDR1 and CDR2 are SGDLS and YYNGEE. J lost 4 bases, V lost 4 bases, and 8 bases had no gene match. The CDR3 consists of 15 residues. The CDR3 DNA reads as TGTGCCAGCAGCCCGGGGGGACAGGGTTTCTATGGCTACACCTTC. Translated: CASSPGGQGFYGYTF.

This clone was detected ten times or more. This chain joins TRBV19 and TRBJ2-4; 10 bases are a match to TRBD2. The CDR3 runs 18 residues. V was pared by 3 bases and J by 0 bases, with 8 bases of the junction left unmatched. Germline V lookup: CDR1 LNHDA, CDR2 SQIVND (reference sequence). The chain's CDR3 is CASSIGLAGELAKNIQYF. In nucleotides, the CDR3 is TGTGCCAGTAGTATTGGGCTAGCGGGGGAACTAGCCAAAAACATTCAGTACTTC.

The chain is built from TRBV6-5 and TRBJ1-5; D not certain. Germline V lookup: CDR1 MNHEY, CDR2 SVGAGI. The CDR3 spans 15 residues. Trimming cost V 7 bases and J 0 bases, with 13 bases left between them. This chain's CDR3 is CASTLGRDSNQPQHF. In nucleotides, the CDR3 is TGTGCCAGCACCTTGGGGAGGGATAGCAATCAGCCCCAGCATTTT.

The V gene is TRBV30, the J gene TRBJ2-7; 8 nucleotides match TRBD1. The germline V gene has CDR1 GTSNPN and CDR2 SVGIG (reference sequence). The CDR3 has 15 amino acids. J was trimmed by 2 bases and V by 3 bases; bases with no gene match: 9. The CDR3 region has the DNA TGTGCCTGGAGCCACGGACAGGGAAAGGCCTACGAGCAGTACTTC. It yields the protein CAWSHGQGKAYEQYF.

The genes are TRBV6-5 and TRBJ1-2; 8 nucleotides line up with TRBD1. The germline CDR1 and CDR2 sequences are MNHEY and SVGAGI. Trimming removed 6 bases from V and 6 bases from J; junction bases left unmatched: 9. CDR3 length: 14 residues. CDR3 nucleotide sequence: TGTGCCAGCAGCCTTGGACAGGGAACGGATGGCTACACCTTC. It codes for CASSLGQGTDGYTF.